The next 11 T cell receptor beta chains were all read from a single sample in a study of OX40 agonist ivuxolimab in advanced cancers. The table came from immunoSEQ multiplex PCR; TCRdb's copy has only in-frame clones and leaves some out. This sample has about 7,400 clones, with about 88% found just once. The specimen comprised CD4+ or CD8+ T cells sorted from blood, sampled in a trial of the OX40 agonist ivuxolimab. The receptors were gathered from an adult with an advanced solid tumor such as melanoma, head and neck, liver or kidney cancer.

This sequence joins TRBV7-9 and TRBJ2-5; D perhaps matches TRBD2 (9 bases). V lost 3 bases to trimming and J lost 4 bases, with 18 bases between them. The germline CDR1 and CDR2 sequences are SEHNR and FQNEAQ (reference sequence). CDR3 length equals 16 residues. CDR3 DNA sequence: TGTGCCAGCAGCTTGGGGGCGGGAGGGACAGGAGAGACCCAGTACTTC. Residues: CASSLGAGGTGETQYF.

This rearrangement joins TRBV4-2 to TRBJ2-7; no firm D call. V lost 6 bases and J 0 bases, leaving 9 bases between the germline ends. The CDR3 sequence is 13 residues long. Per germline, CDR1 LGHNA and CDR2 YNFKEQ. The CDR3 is CASSDALSYEQYF. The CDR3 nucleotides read TGTGCCAGCAGTGATGCCCTCTCCTACGAGCAGTACTTC.

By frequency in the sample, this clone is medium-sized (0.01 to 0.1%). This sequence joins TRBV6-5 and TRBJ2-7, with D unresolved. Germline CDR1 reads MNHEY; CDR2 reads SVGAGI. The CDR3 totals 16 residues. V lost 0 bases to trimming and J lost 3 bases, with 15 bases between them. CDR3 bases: TGTGCCAGCAGTTACTCTCCTCGGACCGTTTACTACGAGCAGTACTTC. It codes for CASSYSPRTVYYEQYF.

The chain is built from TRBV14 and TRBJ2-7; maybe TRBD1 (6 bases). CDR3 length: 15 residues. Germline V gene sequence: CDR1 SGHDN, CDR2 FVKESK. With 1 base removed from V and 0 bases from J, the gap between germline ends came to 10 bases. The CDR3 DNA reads TGTGCCAGCAGCCAAGGGCAGGGGCTCTCCTACGAGCAGTACTTC. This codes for CASSQGQGLSYEQYF.

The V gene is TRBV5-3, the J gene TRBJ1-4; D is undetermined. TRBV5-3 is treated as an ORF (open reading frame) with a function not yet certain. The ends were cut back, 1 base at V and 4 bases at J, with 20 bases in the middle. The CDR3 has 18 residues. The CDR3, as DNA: TGTGCCAGAAGCTTGCGGGCAAACATGGGTTGGAGTAATGAAAAACTGTTTTTT. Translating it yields CARSLRANMGWSNEKLFF.

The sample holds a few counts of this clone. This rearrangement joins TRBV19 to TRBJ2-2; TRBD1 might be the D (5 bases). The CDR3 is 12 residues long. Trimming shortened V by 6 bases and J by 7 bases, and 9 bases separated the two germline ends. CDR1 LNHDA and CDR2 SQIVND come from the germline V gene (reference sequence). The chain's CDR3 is CASRGRGGELFF. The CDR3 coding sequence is TGTGCCAGTAGGGGTAGGGGCGGGGAGCTGTTTTTT.

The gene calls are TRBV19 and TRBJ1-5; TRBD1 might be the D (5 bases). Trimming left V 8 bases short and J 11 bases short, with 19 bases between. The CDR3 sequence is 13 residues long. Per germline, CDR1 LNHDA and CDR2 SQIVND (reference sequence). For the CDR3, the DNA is TGTGCCAGTTGGTCCAGGGCCGAAATGACCCAGCATTTT. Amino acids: CASWSRAEMTQHF.

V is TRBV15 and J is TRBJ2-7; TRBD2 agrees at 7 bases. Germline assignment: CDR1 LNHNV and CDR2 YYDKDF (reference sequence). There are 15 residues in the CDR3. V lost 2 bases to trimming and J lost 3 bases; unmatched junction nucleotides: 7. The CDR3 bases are TGTGCCACCAGCAGACCGAAGCGGGGAAGCTACGAGCAGTACTTC. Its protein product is CATSRPKRGSYEQYF. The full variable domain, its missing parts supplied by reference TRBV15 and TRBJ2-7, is DAMVIQNPRYQVTQFGKPVTLSCSQTLNHNVMYWYQQKSSQAPKLLFHYYDKDFNNEADTPDNFQSRRPNTSFCFLDIRSPGLGDTAMYLCATSRPKRGSYEQYFGPGTRLTVT.

Here the CDR3 reads CASSDTPGQGNTIYF. The CDR3 DNA is TGCGCCAGCAGCGATACGCCCGGCCAGGGAAACACCATATATTTT. The V call is TRBV4-1, the J call TRBJ1-3, with D unresolved. V gave up 5 bases and J gave up 4 bases, with 15 bases separating them. The germline V gene has CDR1 MGHRA and CDR2 YSYEKL. CDR3 length: 15 amino acids.

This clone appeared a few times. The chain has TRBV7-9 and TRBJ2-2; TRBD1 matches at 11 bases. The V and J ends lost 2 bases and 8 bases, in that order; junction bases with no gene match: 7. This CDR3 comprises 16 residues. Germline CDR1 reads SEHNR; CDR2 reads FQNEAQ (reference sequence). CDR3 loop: CASSLPLDRGRGELFF. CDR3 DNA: TGTGCCAGCAGCTTACCTTTGGACAGGGGGCGAGGGGAGCTGTTTTTT.

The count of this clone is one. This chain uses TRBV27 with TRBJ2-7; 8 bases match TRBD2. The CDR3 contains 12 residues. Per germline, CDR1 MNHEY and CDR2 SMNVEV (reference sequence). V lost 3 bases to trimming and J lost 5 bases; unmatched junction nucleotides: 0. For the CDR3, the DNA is TGTGCCAGCAGTTTTAGCGGGAACGAGCAGTACTTC. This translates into CASSFSGNEQYF.